The clone carrying this T cell receptor beta chain was picked up one time. This sample was taken from a study of control samples from healthy donors and cancer patients. Produced via immunoSEQ multiplex PCR; TCRdb's table is partial and in-frame only. This table has fewer than 70,000 clones, roughly 92% appearing once. Germline lookup yields CDR1 MNHEY and CDR2 SVGEGT. This CDR3 has 19 residues. Trimming removed 5 bases from V and 2 bases from J; junction bases left unmatched: 19. The sequence was obtained from a man in his thirties or forties in good health. V and J are TRBV6-2 or TRBV6-3 and TRBJ2-3, with 7 bases fitting TRBD2. Specimen: blood. CDR3 bases: TGTGCCAGCAGTCCAGATGCGACTACCGGGGGGTCCTCCACAGATACGCAGTATTTT. Amino acids: CASSPDATTGGSSTDTQYF.